These 17 T cell receptor beta chains share one sample of origin, sequenced in a study of T-cell reconstitution after alpha-beta-depleted transplantation in children (dated by TCRdb to about 2016). The library was produced with PCR. The data were produced on an Illumina HiSeq 2500. Molecular barcoding was employed in the preparation of TCR libraries, with unique molecular identifiers being used to normalize TCRbeta repertoire quantification. TCRdb reworked the public reads: Q25 trimming with fastp, MiXCR clone assembly, productive beta chains retained. A single entry per CDR3 protein holds the most common genes and DNA from its merged rows. For this sample there are more than 200,000 distinct CDR3 sequences; around 9.2% appear just once. The ten biggest clones cover approximately 40% of the sample. The sample's treatment or condition, from its label and the paper: allogeneic hematopoietic cell transplantation with graft depleted of TCRalphabeta T cells and CD19 B cells.

The material sequenced was PBMCs, mostly from graft donor cells, taken 360 days after TCRalphabeta/CD19-depleted stem cell transplant. The receptors here all came from a male patient aged 2 to 10 who had a stem cell transplant for acute myeloid leukemia, so the T cells may come from the graft donor.

J is TRBJ1-2 and V is TRBV9, with D hard to call. This CDR3 region has 10 residues. Germline CDR1 and CDR2: SGDLS and YYNGEE. Trimming stripped 3 bases from V and 8 bases from J, with 5 bases between. The CDR3 bases are TGTGCCAGCAGCGGCGCCGGCTACACCTTC. Translated: CASSGAGYTF.

The chain is built from TRBV5-1 and TRBJ2-1; 10 nucleotides agree with TRBD2. CDR3 length: 18 amino acids. In germline, CDR1 is SGHRS, CDR2 YFSETQ. With V trimmed by 7 bases and J by 13 bases, 26 bases remained unmatched. The chain's CDR3 is CASGPEDWPGSSGGPQFF. Here the CDR3 DNA reads TGCGCCAGCGGCCCCGAGGACTGGCCGGGGAGTAGCGGGGGGCCACAGTTCTTC. The variable domain in full, with the rest retrieved from reference TRBV5-1 and TRBJ2-1, is KAGVTQTPRYLIKTRGQQVTLSCSPISGHRSVSWYQQTPGQGLQFLFEYFSETQRNKGNFPGRFSGRQFSNSRSEMNVSTLELGDSALYLCASGPEDWPGSSGGPQFFGPGTRLTVL.

This sequence joins TRBV7-2 and TRBJ2-1; weak D call: TRBD2 (5 bases). The CDR3 has 14 amino acids. Trimming removed 3 bases at V and 5 bases at J, with 11 bases between. The germline CDR1 and CDR2 sequences are SGHTA and FQGNSA. This CDR3 reads CASSLRLTNNEQFF. The CDR3 DNA is TGTGCCAGCAGCTTGAGACTAACCAACAATGAGCAGTTCTTC.

To note about this clonotype: An end of the junction differs from the germline gene, which may be a read error. The gene calls are TRBV7-7 and TRBJ2-7; perhaps TRBD1 as D (6 bases). The CDR3 totals 14 residues. Germline V CDR1 and CDR2: SSHAT, FNYEAQ (reference sequence). The CDR3 here is CASSLSGDSYEQYF. The CDR3, as DNA: TGTGCTAGCAGCTTATCAGGGGATAGTTACGAGCAGTACTTC.

This clonotype was counted ten times or more. The chain uses TRBV12-3 or TRBV12-4 and TRBJ2-1; D is unclear. This CDR3 is built from 15 residues. Trimming shortened V by 1 base and J by 0 bases, and 7 bases separated the two germline ends. The CDR3 DNA sequence: TGTGCCAGCAGTTTAGAATGGAGCTCCTACAATGAGCAGTTCTTC. Its translation is CASSLEWSSYNEQFF.

Comments on this clonotype: The junction departs from germline at one end; a sequencing error may be responsible. The rearrangement uses TRBV3-1 and TRBJ2-6; tentative D call: TRBD1 (6 bases). The CDR3 contains 15 residues. Germline V gene data show CDR1 as LGHDT and CDR2 as YNNKEL (reference sequence). The CDR3 nucleotides read TGTGCCAACAGCCTGGGGGCCTCTGGGGCCAACGTCCTGACTTTC. Encoded protein: CANSLGASGANVLTF.

V is TRBV6-5 and J is TRBJ1-2; D unresolved. Germline values: CDR1 MNHEY, CDR2 SVGAGI. The V end lost 0 bases, the J end lost 10 bases, and 21 bases lay between the germline ends. The CDR3 is 16 amino acids. This chain's CDR3 is CASSYSKSLDGGDYTF. The CDR3 coding sequence is TGTGCCAGCAGTTACTCGAAATCTCTGGACGGAGGCGACTACACCTTC.

This clonotype was seen many times. This chain uses TRBV12-3 or TRBV12-4 with TRBJ2-1; no clear D. The CDR3 has 14 residues. Between the trimmed V and J ends, which lost 1 base and 1 base, there was a span of 5 bases. CDR3 residues: CASSLGASYNEQFF. The DNA for the CDR3 is TGTGCCAGCAGTTTAGGAGCGTCCTACAATGAGCAGTTCTTC.

The chain is built from TRBV7-8 and TRBJ1-1; no clear D gene. The germline V gene has CDR1 SGHVS and CDR2 FQNEAQ. V was cut by 8 bases and J by 1 base, with 14 bases left in between. This CDR3 has 14 amino acids. CDR3: CASRTYTENTEAFF. CDR3 nucleotide sequence: TGTGCCAGCCGAACATATACGGAGAACACTGAAGCTTTCTTT.

The rearrangement joins TRBV29-1 to TRBJ2-7; D may be TRBD1 or TRBD2 (5 bases each). Germline values: CDR1 SQVTM, CDR2 ANQGSEA. CDR3 length: 13 amino acids. V lost 6 bases, J lost 0 bases, and 12 bases lay in between. The CDR3 nucleotides are TGCAGCGTGGGGCGGGCGGTCTCCTACGAGCAGTACTTC. It specifies CSVGRAVSYEQYF.

The chain couples TRBV29-1 to TRBJ1-2, with D unresolved. Germline CDR1 and CDR2: SQVTM and ANQGSEA. Deletions cut 1 base from V and 6 bases from J, with 15 bases between. This CDR3 spans 14 amino acids. As DNA, the CDR3 is TGCAGCGTTGAAGCCGGTTGGGAATATGATGGCTACACCTTC. This gives the protein CSVEAGWEYDGYTF.

This clonotype was seen many times. V gene TRBV5-1 combines with J gene TRBJ2-5, with D tentatively TRBD2 (5 bases). Germline CDR1 reads SGHRS; CDR2 reads YFSETQ. This CDR3 region has 16 residues. V lost 4 bases and J lost 1, with 17 bases in between. In nucleotides, the CDR3 is TGCGCCAGCAGCGTCGGACTGGGCTTAGTCCAAGAGACCCAGTACTTC. Its protein product is CASSVGLGLVQETQYF.

The chain links TRBV12-3 or TRBV12-4 to TRBJ1-2, with TRBD1 matching 8 bases. The CDR3 has 15 amino acids. With 5 bases clipped from V and 4 bases from J, the junction kept 9 bases outside the gene matches. In nucleotides, the CDR3 is TGTGCCAGCAGTCCGACGACAGGGGACTTCTATGGCTACACCTTC. Protein sequence: CASSPTTGDFYGYTF.

Many counts were recorded for this clonotype. V is TRBV28 and J is TRBJ1-2; no definite D call. Trimming stripped 8 bases from V and 3 bases from J, with 19 bases between. This CDR3 is 15 amino acids long. Germline V gene sequence: CDR1 MDHEN, CDR2 SYDVKM. The CDR3 region is CASRRHSLLDYGYTF. The CDR3 coding sequence is TGTGCCAGCCGGCGACACAGCCTGCTAGACTATGGCTACACCTTC.

This clonotype was seen repeatedly, ten times or more. CDR3 bases: TGTGCCAGCAGCCAAGCTACCGGGGAGCTGTTTTTT. It encodes CASSQATGELFF. The V gene is TRBV7-3, the J gene TRBJ2-2, with D unresolved. Looked up from germline, CDR1 is SGHTA and CDR2 is FQGTGA. The V and J ends lost 5 bases and 5 bases respectively, with 6 bases between them. This CDR3 contains 12 residues.

The gene calls are TRBV20-1 and TRBJ2-7; possible D gene TRBD1, 5 bases. The CDR3 runs to 13 residues. The ends were cut back, 3 bases at V and 3 bases at J, with 12 bases in the middle. Germline loops: CDR1 DFQATT, CDR2 SNEGSKA (reference sequence). CDR3 sequence: CSASLGTGYEQYF. The CDR3 nucleotides are TGCAGTGCTAGCTTGGGAACAGGCTACGAGCAGTACTTC.

The chain employs TRBV20-1 and TRBJ1-5; perhaps TRBD1 as D (5 bases). The CDR3 totals 14 residues. Looked up from germline, CDR1 is DFQATT and CDR2 is SNEGSKA (reference sequence). Trimming took 2 bases from V and 3 from J, leaving 11 bases between them. The CDR3 DNA reads as TGCAGTGCTAGAACACTGGGGCCCAATCAGCCCCAGCATTTT. Its translation: CSARTLGPNQPQHF.